Listed below are T cell receptor beta chains from one sample, sequenced in a study of blood T cell repertoires in COVID-19. The repertoire was sequenced with immunoSEQ multiplex PCR; TCRdb's copy has only in-frame clones and lacks some. In the table there are under 150,000 clones, 75% to 90% of which are singletons. The sample taken for sequencing was peripheral blood. The receptors shown here come from a woman in her sixties with COVID-19, enrolled during active disease. Each CDR3 is given with its conserved first and last residue.

TRBV9,CASSVVADGYGYTF
TRBV27,CASSLSAGNYGYTF
TRBV11-3,CASSMQVGPQHF
TRBV6-5,CASSPGTGGGYGYTF
TRBV5-4,CASSLAFDRSGTEAFF
TRBV12-5,CASGLLTGSNYGYTF
TRBV7-2,CASSLAVAVGINEQFF
TRBV11-2,CASSWTGEFGNTIYF
TRBV5-5,CASSLAGGPSNQPQHF
TRBV19,CASSIGWLTNYGYTF
TRBV5-1,CASSVTGDREKLFF
TRBV2,CASNKVAGSTDTQYF
TRBV6-5,CATSRGLDTEAFF
TRBV5-1,CASSLRTGSIGELFF
TRBV28,CASSSASQGATYEQYF
TRBV2,CASSENLAGALQETQYF
TRBV3-1/TRBV3-2,CASSQDSVRDREQFF
TRBV5-8,CASSLHIVTGDGYTF
TRBV3-1/TRBV3-2,CASSQGGTGGYEQYF
TRBV27,CASRFRGGSSPLHF
TRBV7-9,CASSLPDRVYGYTF
TRBV19,CASSIGTGPWPQHF
TRBV10-3,CAITGFSGGAPREQFF
TRBV4-2,CASSLGLAGDNEQFF
TRBV10-2,CASSERVNTGELFF
TRBV9,CASSVAAPGLAANEQFF
TRBV6-1,CASSERSKVLTGLRDEQFF
TRBV12-3/TRBV12-4,CASSRGQDYGYTF
TRBV2,CASSTRIGTEAFF
TRBV9,CASSVEGGYGYTF
TRBV3-1/TRBV3-2,CASSRPGTVKGGEQFF
TRBV9,CASSGQGLNYGYTF
TRBV7-3,CASSTKQGLPGANVLTF
TRBV24-1,CATSDPGQHYNEQFF
TRBV19,CASSKRQGVTEAFF
TRBV6-6,CASGQTNYGYTF
TRBV6-6,CASSGPGWGYEQYF
TRBV24-1,CATSDTTSGGTSMPYEQYF
TRBV5-1,CASSLALQGRDYGYTF
TRBV5-4,CASSGPGQGNEKLFF
TRBV5-1,CASRQGRTVDTQYF
TRBV19,CASSIRQGTYEQYF
TRBV15,CATSSPAGTEAFF
TRBV19,CASQPGQGLAYEQYF
TRBV14,CASSSDIYEQYF
TRBV11-2,CASRWTGVDTGELFF
TRBV10-3,CARPFKGGGDNQPQHF
TRBV7-3,CASALDRAYEQYF
TRBV27,CASSPRQGAINGYTF
TRBV10-3,CAITQLATLSYNEQFF
TRBV6-6,CASRPSGGARNEQFF